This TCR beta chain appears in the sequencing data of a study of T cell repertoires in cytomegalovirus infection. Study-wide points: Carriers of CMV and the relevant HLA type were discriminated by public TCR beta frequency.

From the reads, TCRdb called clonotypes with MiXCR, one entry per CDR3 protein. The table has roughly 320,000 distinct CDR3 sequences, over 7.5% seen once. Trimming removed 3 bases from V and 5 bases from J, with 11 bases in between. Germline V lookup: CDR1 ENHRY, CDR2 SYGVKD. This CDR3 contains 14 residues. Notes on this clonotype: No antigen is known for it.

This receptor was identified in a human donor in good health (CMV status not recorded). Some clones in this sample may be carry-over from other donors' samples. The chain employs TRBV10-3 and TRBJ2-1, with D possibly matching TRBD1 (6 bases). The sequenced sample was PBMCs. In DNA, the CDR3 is TGTGCCATCAGTGAACGGGGACAAGACAATGAGCAGTTCTTC. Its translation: CAISERGQDNEQFF.